Listed here are 5 T cell receptor beta chains from one sample, sequenced in a study of PD-L1 blockade in urothelial cancer. Time point: pretreatment peripheral blood. Here immunoSEQ multiplex PCR was the method, and the copy in TCRdb shows in-frame clones only, minus some. The sample has 60,000 to 75,000 clones; 84% are singletons. This specimen was PBMCs, taken around atezolizumab (anti-PD-L1) treatment. Receptor source: a woman in her 70s with urothelial cancer.

The chain combines TRBV5-1 with TRBJ2-7; 7 bases align to TRBD2. V dropped 1 base and J dropped 1; count of bases not matched to a gene: 2. Germline CDR1 is SGHRS and CDR2 is YFSETQ. This CDR3 has 14 residues. The CDR3 DNA is TGCGCCAGCAGCTTGAGCGGGAATTCCTACGAGCAGTACTTC. It translates to CASSLSGNSYEQYF.

The chain carries TRBV5-1 and TRBJ2-1, with a tentative D call TRBD2 (6 bases). This CDR3 has 13 residues. CDR1 is SGHRS, CDR2 YFSETQ, per germline. V was trimmed by 7 bases and J by 7 bases, leaving 15 bases between them. Written as DNA, the CDR3 is TGCGCCAGCGAGGCGGGGTGGGGGAATGAGCAGTTCTTC. Protein sequence: CASEAGWGNEQFF. The whole variable domain, filled in from reference TRBV5-1 and TRBJ2-1, reads KAGVTQTPRYLIKTRGQQVTLSCSPISGHRSVSWYQQTPGQGLQFLFEYFSETQRNKGNFPGRFSGRQFSNSRSEMNVSTLELGDSALYLCASEAGWGNEQFFGPGTRLTVL.

The J gene is TRBJ2-3, the V gene TRBV27; D ambiguous. The V end lost 3 bases, the J end lost 3 bases, and 4 bases lay between the germline ends. The germline V gene has CDR1 MNHEY and CDR2 SMNVEV (reference sequence). This CDR3 is 12 amino acids long. The DNA of the CDR3 is TGTGCCAGCAGTTTTAGTACAGATACGCAGTATTTT. Its translation: CASSFSTDTQYF.

The rearrangement uses TRBV19 and TRBJ2-1; 7 bases are a match to TRBD1. Germline-derived CDR1 and CDR2 are LNHDA and SQIVND (reference sequence). Losses at the gene ends were 3 bases for V and 2 bases for J; bases not matched to a gene: 4. This CDR3 comprises 15 residues. In DNA, the CDR3 is TGTGCCAGTAGTATTACAGGGGCGCCCTACAATGAGCAGTTCTTC. Protein product: CASSITGAPYNEQFF. The variable domain in full, completed from reference TRBV19 and TRBJ2-1, reads DGGITQSPKYLFRKEGQNVTLSCEQNLNHDAMYWYRQDPGQGLRLIYYSQIVNDFQKGDIAEGYSVSREKKESFPLTVTSAQKNPTAFYLCASSITGAPYNEQFFGPGTRLTVL.

The rearrangement links TRBV11-2 to TRBJ1-2, with D possibly TRBD1 on 6 matching bases. Germline V gene data show CDR1 as SGHAT and CDR2 as FQNNGV. CDR3 length equals 16 residues. Trimming took 7 bases from V and 2 from J, leaving 20 bases between them. For the CDR3, the DNA is TGTGCCAGCAACACAGGGAGTCAGTTAGGGAACTATGGCTACACCTTC. Protein sequence: CASNTGSQLGNYGYTF.